This T cell receptor beta chain was profiled in a study of blood T cell repertoires in COVID-19. Turning to the study itself: There were acute and convalescent COVID-19 samples, and they came from the United States, Italy and Spain.

Germline V gene sequence: CDR1 SEHNR, CDR2 FQNEAQ (reference sequence). V lost 3 bases and J 0 bases, leaving 13 bases between the germline ends. The CDR3 spans 16 residues. Per the authors' pipeline: Reference gene primers were amplified, and this amplification served to estimate nucleated cell counts. The method was immunoSEQ multiplex PCR; TCRdb's version includes in-frame clones alone and lacks a portion of them. For V, J and clone size, that table is used; D and trimming come from the DNA. The sample has around 150,000 clones; more than 75% are singletons. The receptor's source is a woman aged 50 to 65 with acute or convalescent COVID-19. The specimen was peripheral blood. The gene calls are TRBV7-9 and TRBJ2-3, with D possibly TRBD1 on 6 matching bases. This CDR3 reads CASSFLGTTSTDTQYF. As DNA, the CDR3 is TGTGCCAGCAGCTTTTTGGGGACAACCAGCACAGATACGCAGTATTTT.